A selection of T cell receptor beta chains follows, all from one sample in a study of shared clonotypes between healthy human individuals. The protocol was immunoSEQ multiplex PCR, while the TCRdb copy is restricted to in-frame clones and leaves out a portion. The repertoire holds 2.3 million or so clones, with 90% to 95% as singletons. The sequenced sample was naive CD4+ T cells from PBMCs. The receptors were sampled from a man aged 18 to 35 in good health. Some clones in this sample may be carry-over from other donors' samples. The CDR3 runs from the conserved cysteine through the conserved F or W. The D gene is left open where the match is weak. A row's size may be missing; if present it is once, few, many or a size class.

>.|TRBV6-1|TRBJ1-5|.
TGTGCCAGCAGTGGTGTTGGGGGGTGGCAGCCCCAGCATTTT
CASSGVGGWQPQHF
>.|TRBV10-3|TRBJ1-3|TRBD1
TGTGCCACGCAGCGCGGGGACAGCGGAAACACCATATATTTT
CATQRGDSGNTIYF
>.|TRBV27|TRBJ2-2|TRBD2
TGTGCCAGCGCATATAGCGGGAGGGCCCCCGGGGAGCTGTTTTTT
CASAYSGRAPGELFF
>once|TRBV4-3|TRBJ2-1|.
TGCGCCAGCAGCCTACAAAGCCAGGGAAACCATGAGCAGTTCTTC
CASSLQSQGNHEQFF
>.|TRBV7-9|TRBJ2-1|.
TGTGCCAGCAGCCTTAACCGGAATGAGCAGTTCTTC
CASSLNRNEQFF
>.|TRBV6-5|TRBJ2-7|TRBD2
TGTGCCAGCAGTTATGTAGCGGGGCTATACTACGAGCAGTACTTC
CASSYVAGLYYEQYF
>.|TRBV19|TRBJ2-2|.
TGTGCCACCTTAGCGAGGAGAAGGGGGGAGCTGTTTTTT
CATLARRRGELFF
>.|TRBV14|TRBJ2-3|TRBD2
TGTGCCAGCAGCCAAGGGATAGCGGGGCGCACAGATACGCAGTATTTT
CASSQGIAGRTDTQYF
>.|TRBV4-1|TRBJ1-5|.
TGCGCCAGCAGCCAAGCATTGAGGGAATCGCGCAATCAGCCCCAGCATTTT
CASSQALRESRNQPQHF
>few|TRBV28|TRBJ2-1|.
TGTGCCAGCAGTTTTGCGGGGAGCTCCTACAATGAGCAGTTCTTC
CASSFAGSSYNEQFF
>once|TRBV5-8|TRBJ2-7|TRBD2
TGTGCCAGCAGGCCCAGCGGGGGAGCCTACGAGCAGTACTTC
CASRPSGGAYEQYF
>.|TRBV6-1|TRBJ2-7|TRBD1
TGTGCCAGCAGTCCCCGGGACAGGGGCCCCTACGAGCAGTACTTC
CASSPRDRGPYEQYF
>.|TRBV19|TRBJ1-5|.
TGTGCCAGTAGTATCGGGCAGGGAAGCAATCAGCCCCAGCATTTT
CASSIGQGSNQPQHF
>.|TRBV7-2|TRBJ2-7|TRBD2
TGTGCCAGCAGCTTAGGACGACTAGCGGCCTCCTACGAGCAGTACTTC
CASSLGRLAASYEQYF
>.|TRBV5-6|TRBJ1-1|TRBD1
TGTGCCAGCAGCTGGGACAGGGGGCACACTGAAGCTTTCTTT
CASSWDRGHTEAFF
>few|TRBV5-1|TRBJ1-1|.
TGCGCCAGCAGCTTGACAGGTCAGAACACTGAAGCTTTCTTT
CASSLTGQNTEAFF
>once|TRBV5-1|TRBJ2-5|TRBD2
TGCGCCAGCAGCTTACTGACTAGCGGGAGCGGGGAGACCCAGTACTTC
CASSLLTSGSGETQYF
>.|TRBV6-6|TRBJ2-2|.
TGTGCCAGCAGTCCTCCCAACAGGCGGCCCGGGGAGCTGTTTTTT
CASSPPNRRPGELFF
>.|TRBV20-1|TRBJ1-1|.
TGCAGTGCTATCCCCACCACTGGAGCTTTCTTT
CSAIPTTGAFF
>.|TRBV20-1|TRBJ1-2|.
TGCAGTGGGAGGGATAGAGGCTACACCTTC
CSGRDRGYTF
>.|TRBV7-2|TRBJ2-7|TRBD2
TGTGCCAGCAGCTTAGCCTTAGCGGGAGGTGGGGAGCAGTACTTC
CASSLALAGGGEQYF
>.|TRBV27|TRBJ1-5|.
TGTGCCAGCAGTTTATTCAGCCTTGGCAATCAGCCCCAGCATTTT
CASSLFSLGNQPQHF
>.|TRBV5-1|TRBJ2-5|TRBD1
TGCGCCAGCAGCTTTGGACAGGTTGCGGAGACCCAGTACTTC
CASSFGQVAETQYF
>.|TRBV10-3|TRBJ2-1|TRBD2
TGTGCCACCTCCTTAGCGGGAGTCTCCTACAATGAGCAGTTCTTC
CATSLAGVSYNEQFF
>.|TRBV6-5|TRBJ2-3|.
TGTGCCAGCAGTCCAACAGGGACTGATACGCAGTATTTT
CASSPTGTDTQYF
>.|TRBV27|TRBJ2-3|TRBD1
TGTGCCAGCAGTTTATGGCAGGTCATGGGACAGGGAACAGATACGCAGTATTTT
CASSLWQVMGQGTDTQYF
>.|TRBV5-1|TRBJ1-1|.
TGCGCCAGCAGCGGCGGGGGAAACACTGAAGCTTTCTTT
CASSGGGNTEAFF
>.|TRBV27|TRBJ2-1|.
TGTGCCAGCAGTTTAGTGGCCTACAATGAGCAGTTCTTC
CASSLVAYNEQFF
>.|TRBV29-1|TRBJ2-7|.
TGCAGCGTTGAAGGGAGGGACAGCTCCTACGAGCAGTACTTC
CSVEGRDSSYEQYF
>.|TRBV19|TRBJ2-6|TRBD1
TGTGCCAGTGAGCGGGACAGGGCTGGGGCCAACGTCCTGACTTTC
CASERDRAGANVLTF
>.|TRBV29-1|TRBJ1-2|TRBD1
TGCAGCGCATACAGGGGGCATGGCTACACCTTC
CSAYRGHGYTF
>.|TRBV28|TRBJ1-2|.
TGTGCCAGCAGTCCCCCCCGGGCCCGTGCGGGGGACAAACCCCACCTCGGCTACACCTTC
CASSPPRARAGDKPHLGYTF
>.|TRBV30|TRBJ2-7|TRBD1
TGTGCCTGGAGTGCGGGACAGGGGGATGACGAGCAGTACTTC
CAWSAGQGDDEQYF
>.|TRBV28|TRBJ2-3|.
TGTGCCAGCAGTTCAGGACGGTGGACGCAGTATTTT
CASSSGRWTQYF
>.|TRBV19|TRBJ2-3|TRBD2
TGTGCCAGTAAAAGCGGGACCACAGATACGCAGTATTTT
CASKSGTTDTQYF
>.|TRBV10-1|TRBJ1-1|TRBD1
TGCGCCAGCAGTGAGAAGGGACAGGGGATTGTGGCCACTGAAGCTTTCTTT
CASSEKGQGIVATEAFF
>.|TRBV2|TRBJ2-7|TRBD1
TGTGCCGCAGGGGACAGGCAGACCTCGGGGTACTTC
CAAGDRQTSGYF
>.|TRBV5-1|TRBJ2-5|.
TGCGCCAGCAGCTTGGTTCTTGACGGAACCCAAGAGACCCAGTACTTC
CASSLVLDGTQETQYF
>.|TRBV27|TRBJ2-1|.
TGTGCCAGCAGTTTTGGATATTACAATGAGCAGTTCTTC
CASSFGYYNEQFF